These T cell receptor beta chains were read from a single sample in a study of CD8 T cells in Susac syndrome. In TCRdb, the immunoSEQ multiplex PCR reads were re-called with MiXCR into one record per CDR3 protein. The sample includes some 240,000 distinct CDR3 sequences, almost 97% of them seen just once. The sequenced material came from CD4+ T cells from PBMCs. These receptors were collected from a human donor with Susac syndrome. Both conserved end residues are part of each CDR3. D genes are given only for firm matches. Clone sizes are given selectively: once, few, many, or a class where the clone is expanded.

-,TRBJ2-1,TRBV15,-,TGTGCCACCAGCAGAGATCTTCTGTCGGGAGTGCTTGAGCAGTTCTTC,CATSRDLLSGVLEQFF
TRBD1,TRBJ1-2,TRBV29-1,-,TGCAGCGTTGTTGGGACAGGGATCTATGGCTACACCTTC,CSVVGTGIYGYTF
TRBD1,TRBJ1-5,TRBV20-1,-,TGCAGAGCAGGGACAGGGGAACAGCCCCAGCATTTT,CRAGTGEQPQHF
-,TRBJ2-7,TRBV20-1,-,TGCAGTGCTAGGAGCGGCCCTCTTTACGAGCAGTACTTC,CSARSGPLYEQYF
TRBD1,TRBJ1-2,TRBV20-1,-,TGCAGTGCTACCGGGACAGGAGTTAGAGAGTATGGCTACACCTTC,CSATGTGVREYGYTF
TRBD2,TRBJ2-3,TRBV20-1,-,TGCAGTGGGGTTGATTGGACTAGCGGCACAGATACGCAGTATTTT,CSGVDWTSGTDTQYF
-,TRBJ1-2,TRBV20-1,-,TGCAGTGCCGGAGACGTCTATGGCTACACCTTC,CSAGDVYGYTF
-,TRBJ1-2,TRBV9,-,TGTGCCAGCAGCGTAGGAGGGGAAGGGGGCTACACCTTC,CASSVGGEGGYTF
-,TRBJ1-1,TRBV30,-,TGTGCCTGGAGTCCCCAGTCTGAAGCTTTCTTT,CAWSPQSEAFF
-,TRBJ1-2,TRBV30,-,TGTGCCTGGAGTGTACAGAGGGCGTTTGGCTACACCTTC,CAWSVQRAFGYTF
-,TRBJ2-7,TRBV30,-,TGTGCCTGGTCCGGAGGAGGGTTTGGGCACGAGCAGTACTTC,CAWSGGGFGHEQYF
-,TRBJ1-1,TRBV29-1,-,TGCAGCGTGGACAGTTACATGAACACTGAAGTTTTCTTT,CSVDSYMNTEVFF
-,TRBJ1-3,TRBV4-2,-,TGTGCCAGCAGCCAAATGCAGGTCTCTGGAAACACCATATATTTT,CASSQMQVSGNTIYF
TRBD2,TRBJ2-2,TRBV29-1,once,TGCAGCGTGGGACTAGCGGGAGAAGTCGGGGAGCTGTTTTTT,CSVGLAGEVGELFF
-,TRBJ1-1,TRBV20-1,-,TGCAGTGCTAGATCTGGGTTACCGGGATTGAACACTGAAGCTTTCTTT,CSARSGLPGLNTEAFF
-,TRBJ2-1,TRBV24-1,once,TGTGCCACCAGGGAGGGGGGAGTAGGGGATCCGTTCTTC,CATREGGVGDPFF
-,TRBJ2-5,TRBV25-1,-,TGTGCCAGCAGTCCCAGACTCAGCACGGAGACCCAGTACTTC,CASSPRLSTETQYF
-,TRBJ2-5,TRBV5-1,-,TGCGCCAGCAGCTTGTCCACGGCGCAAGAGACCCAGTACTTC,CASSLSTAQETQYF
-,TRBJ1-1,TRBV28,-,TGTGCCAGCAGCGACGGGGGGAAAGACACTGAAGCTTTCTTT,CASSDGGKDTEAFF
TRBD2,TRBJ2-5,TRBV20-1,-,TGCAGTGCTAGACTAGCGGGGCTTCAAGAGACCCAGTACTTC,CSARLAGLQETQYF
TRBD2,TRBJ2-1,TRBV5-4,-,TGTGCCAGCAGCTTGGTTTCCCCGGGGGGATGGTCCAATGAGCAGTTCTTC,CASSLVSPGGWSNEQFF
TRBD1,TRBJ2-1,TRBV27,-,TGTGCCAGCCGATTATTGATTTCCGGGACAGCCTACAATGAGCAGTTCTTC,CASRLLISGTAYNEQFF
TRBD1,TRBJ1-2,TRBV6-5,-,TGTGCCAGCTCTGGGCAGGGGGTCTATGGCTACACCTTC,CASSGQGVYGYTF
TRBD2,TRBJ2-2,TRBV30,-,TGTGCCTGGAATCCGGCTAGCGGGAGGATCGGGGAGCTGTTTTTT,CAWNPASGRIGELFF
-,TRBJ2-5,TRBV20-1,once,TGCAGTGCTAGTCCAGCGGTGGGGGAGACCCAGTACTTC,CSASPAVGETQYF
-,TRBJ2-5,TRBV19,-,TGTGCCAGTAGTATGGGCGGTCGGACAGCCCAAGAGACCCAGTACTTC,CASSMGGRTAQETQYF
TRBD1,TRBJ2-5,TRBV18,-,TGTGCCAGCTCACCAACCGAAACAGGGGGCAGAGAGACCCAGTACTTC,CASSPTETGGRETQYF
-,TRBJ1-2,TRBV4-1,-,TGCGCCAGCCGGGGGCAGGATGGCTACACCTTC,CASRGQDGYTF
-,TRBJ1-2,TRBV3-1,once,TGTGCCAGCAGCCGAGACCCGGGTTTTTATGGCTACACCTTC,CASSRDPGFYGYTF
TRBD1,TRBJ2-7,TRBV5-1,-,TGCGCCAGCAGCTTGGCGGGGACAGAAAATTACGAGCAGTACTTC,CASSLAGTENYEQYF
-,TRBJ1-2,TRBV29-1,-,TGCAGCGTCTCGGGAAGGCAAAATTATGGCTACACCTTC,CSVSGRQNYGYTF
-,TRBJ2-3,TRBV24-1,-,TGTGCCACCAGTGGGGGCTGGAAGATACGGACAGATACGCAGTATTTT,CATSGGWKIRTDTQYF
TRBD2,TRBJ2-6,TRBV30,-,TGTGCCAGGCGACTAGCGGGAGCCTCTGGGGCCAACGTCCTGACTTTC,CARRLAGASGANVLTF
-,TRBJ1-1,TRBV20-1,once,TGCAGTGCTAGCGAGGCCATCCCAGGCACTGAAGCTTTCTTT,CSASEAIPGTEAFF
-,TRBJ1-4,TRBV5-4,-,TGTGCCAGCAGCTCCGCCGGGAGCAACATCTGGGAAAAACTGTTTTTT,CASSSAGSNIWEKLFF
-,TRBJ1-2,TRBV9,-,TGTGCCAGCAGCGTAGAAGCCTTATCGGATGGCTACACCTTC,CASSVEALSDGYTF
-,TRBJ1-5,TRBV2,once,TGTGCCAGCAGTGAATTTCGACAGGCTAGATCCGTGAATCAGCCCCAGCATTTT,CASSEFRQARSVNQPQHF
-,TRBJ2-1,TRBV14,-,TGTGCCAGCAGCCAATCAAGGGGGGATTTAGCTGAGCAGTTCTTC,CASSQSRGDLAEQFF
-,TRBJ2-5,TRBV9,-,TGTGCCAGCAGCGGGGTTAGAGAGACCCAGTACTTC,CASSGVRETQYF
TRBD2,TRBJ2-1,TRBV5-4,-,TGTGCCAGCAGCTTGGACCTAGCGGGTGGGGATGAGCAGTTCTTC,CASSLDLAGGDEQFF
TRBD2,TRBJ2-5,TRBV20-1,once,TGCAGTGCTCGCTCTGTGGGGAGGGGACAAGAGACCCAGTACTTC,CSARSVGRGQETQYF
-,TRBJ2-5,TRBV7-6,-,TGTGCCAGCAGCTTAGTCGGGGGACAGCAAGAGACCCAGTACTTC,CASSLVGGQQETQYF
TRBD1,TRBJ2-7,TRBV30,-,TGTGCCTGGGGACAGGGATACTCCTACGAGCAGTACTTC,CAWGQGYSYEQYF
-,TRBJ1-1,TRBV18,-,TGTGCCAGCTCACCAGGAGGTTACGAAGCTTTCTTT,CASSPGGYEAFF
TRBD1,TRBJ2-7,TRBV30,-,TGTGCCTGGAGCCAGGACAGGGACGAGCAGTACTTC,CAWSQDRDEQYF
-,TRBJ2-1,TRBV15,-,TGTGCCACCTCCAGGAGGGGCGATGAGCAGTTCTTC,CATSRRGDEQFF
-,TRBJ2-5,TRBV6-6,-,TGTGCCAGCAGTTACCCCCCTTACTTC,CASSYPPYF
-,TRBJ2-3,TRBV21-1,-,TGTGCCAGCATTACACCGGGAAAACCCCCATCTCCGCAGTATTTT,CASITPGKPPSPQYF
TRBD2,TRBJ2-7,TRBV20-1,-,TGCAGTGCCATTGATAGCGGGGCAGACTACGAGCAGTACTTC,CSAIDSGADYEQYF
-,TRBJ2-2,TRBV7-8,-,TGTGCCACCAGGCGAAACACCGGGGAGCTGTTTTTT,CATRRNTGELFF
-,TRBJ2-7,TRBV30,-,TGTGCCAGGGGTGGCCTCTACGAGCAGTACTTC,CARGGLYEQYF
TRBD1,TRBJ1-2,TRBV2,-,TGTGCCAGCAGCCCGGGACAGCGGTCGTATGGCTACACCTTC,CASSPGQRSYGYTF
-,TRBJ2-6,TRBV6-5,-,TGTGCCACGGGACGGGAGAGCTCTGGGGCCAACGTCCTGACTTTC,CATGRESSGANVLTF
-,TRBJ1-2,TRBV12-3/TRBV12-4,-,TGTGCCAGCAGTTACAGGGTTGGCGGCTACACCTTC,CASSYRVGGYTF
-,TRBJ2-5,TRBV4-2,-,TGTGCCAGCAGCCAAGCCTTTGGACCAAGCGCGGGAGAGACCCAGTACTTC,CASSQAFGPSAGETQYF
-,TRBJ2-5,TRBV12-3/TRBV12-4,-,TGTGCCAGCAGGGGACGGGAGACCCAGTACTTC,CASRGRETQYF
-,TRBJ1-4,TRBV25-1,-,TGTGCCAGCAGTGTGGAAGGGGATAACGAAAAACTGTTTTTT,CASSVEGDNEKLFF
TRBD2,TRBJ2-7,TRBV20-1,-,TGCAGTGCTTCGAGCGGACTAGCGGGCCCCTACGAGCAGTACTTC,CSASSGLAGPYEQYF
TRBD1,TRBJ2-5,TRBV29-1,-,TGCAGCGTTGTATTTTTAGAAGGGACAGTCCAAGAGACCCAGTACTTC,CSVVFLEGTVQETQYF
-,TRBJ2-6,TRBV18,-,TGTGCCAGCAGCCCCTCTGGGGCCAACGTCCTGACTTTC,CASSPSGANVLTF